The rows below give T cell receptor beta chains drawn from one sample of a study of T cell responses to AZD1222 COVID-19 vaccine. Assay used: immunoSEQ multiplex PCR; TCRdb lists only in-frame clones, some missing. The data show 200,000 or so clones, around 93% seen once. This sample comprised peripheral blood, obtained on day 0 of AZD1222 vaccination. These receptors came from an adult in good health. Both conserved end residues are part of each CDR3. A D gene is named only where the DNA matches it firmly. Clone size is shown for a subset of rows, as once, few, many or a class of expanded clone.

abundance: few; v_gene: TRBV10-2; j_gene: TRBJ2-7; len: 13; d_gene: .; CDR3nt: TGCGCCAGCACGGACAGACTTCAACGCGAGCAGTACTTC; CDR3aa: CASTDRLQREQYF
abundance: .; v_gene: TRBV2; j_gene: TRBJ2-7; len: 13; d_gene: TRBD2; CDR3nt: TGTGCCAGCAAGCAGGGACTACCCTACGAGCAGTACTTC; CDR3aa: CASKQGLPYEQYF
abundance: .; v_gene: TRBV2; j_gene: TRBJ2-1; len: 12; d_gene: .; CDR3nt: TGTGCCAGCAGAGAAAGGGACAATGAGCAGTTCTTC; CDR3aa: CASRERDNEQFF
abundance: .; v_gene: TRBV6-6; j_gene: TRBJ2-2; len: 11; d_gene: .; CDR3nt: TGTGCCAGCAGTCTCACCGGGGAGCTGTTTTTT; CDR3aa: CASSLTGELFF
abundance: .; v_gene: TRBV5-1; j_gene: TRBJ2-3; len: 13; d_gene: .; CDR3nt: TGCGCCAGCAGCGAAAGGGGGGCAGATACGCAGTATTTT; CDR3aa: CASSERGADTQYF
abundance: .; v_gene: TRBV30; j_gene: TRBJ1-1; len: 15; d_gene: .; CDR3nt: TGTGCCTGGAGTGTACGTTTAGGGGACGACACTGAAGCTTTCTTT; CDR3aa: CAWSVRLGDDTEAFF
abundance: .; v_gene: TRBV10-3; j_gene: TRBJ2-7; len: 14; d_gene: TRBD1; CDR3nt: TGTGCCATCAGCCGACAGGGGGCGAGATACGAGCAGTACTTC; CDR3aa: CAISRQGARYEQYF
abundance: .; v_gene: TRBV6-5; j_gene: TRBJ1-5; len: 15; d_gene: .; CDR3nt: TGTGCCAGCAAACTGGTAGGGGGTGGCAATCAGCCCCAGCATTTT; CDR3aa: CASKLVGGGNQPQHF
abundance: .; v_gene: TRBV19; j_gene: TRBJ2-1; len: 15; d_gene: TRBD2; CDR3nt: TGTGCCAGTAGTATCATACTAGCGGGAGACAATGAGCAGTTCTTC; CDR3aa: CASSIILAGDNEQFF
abundance: .; v_gene: TRBV7-2; j_gene: TRBJ2-7; len: 13; d_gene: .; CDR3nt: TGTGCCAGCAGGAACTCTAACGCCTACGAGCAGTACTTC; CDR3aa: CASRNSNAYEQYF
abundance: .; v_gene: TRBV5-6; j_gene: TRBJ2-2; len: 12; d_gene: .; CDR3nt: TGTGCCAGTAGTAAGGACACCGGGGAGCTGTTTTTT; CDR3aa: CASSKDTGELFF
abundance: .; v_gene: TRBV28; j_gene: TRBJ2-7; len: 15; d_gene: TRBD1; CDR3nt: TGTGCCAGCAGAGGATCAGGGGGAAACCCCTACGAGCAGTACTTC; CDR3aa: CASRGSGGNPYEQYF
abundance: .; v_gene: TRBV20-1; j_gene: TRBJ2-7; len: 11; d_gene: .; CDR3nt: TGCAGTGCTAGAAGGGGCCACGAGCAGTACTTC; CDR3aa: CSARRGHEQYF
abundance: .; v_gene: TRBV3-1/TRBV3-2; j_gene: TRBJ2-7; len: 13; d_gene: .; CDR3nt: TGTGCCAGCAGTCAAGAGGGGAGGACCGAGCAGTACTTC; CDR3aa: CASSQEGRTEQYF
abundance: .; v_gene: TRBV11-2; j_gene: TRBJ1-2; len: 15; d_gene: .; CDR3nt: TGTGCCAGCAGCCTCTACAGGGAAGGAAGGGACGGCTACACCTTC; CDR3aa: CASSLYREGRDGYTF
abundance: .; v_gene: TRBV7-3; j_gene: TRBJ2-1; len: 15; d_gene: TRBD1; CDR3nt: TGTGCCAGCAGCAGAAGACAGGGCCTCCTCAATGAGCAGTTCTTC; CDR3aa: CASSRRQGLLNEQFF
abundance: .; v_gene: TRBV4-2; j_gene: TRBJ2-7; len: 16; d_gene: TRBD2; CDR3nt: TGTGCCAGCAGCCAAGTGCAGCTAGCGGGTCACTACGAGCAGTACTTC; CDR3aa: CASSQVQLAGHYEQYF
abundance: .; v_gene: TRBV5-1; j_gene: TRBJ2-1; len: 14; d_gene: TRBD2; CDR3nt: TGCGCCAGCAGCTTGTATCTAGCGGGCAATGAGCAGTTCTTC; CDR3aa: CASSLYLAGNEQFF
abundance: .; v_gene: TRBV5-1; j_gene: TRBJ1-1; len: 14; d_gene: .; CDR3nt: TGCGCCAGCAGCTTGGTCAGGGAAGGTCTCGAAGCTTTCTTT; CDR3aa: CASSLVREGLEAFF
abundance: .; v_gene: TRBV2; j_gene: TRBJ1-5; len: 14; d_gene: TRBD1; CDR3nt: TGTGCCAGCAGGGACAGGGGGATATTGGAGCCCCAGCATTTT; CDR3aa: CASRDRGILEPQHF
abundance: .; v_gene: TRBV6-2/TRBV6-3; j_gene: TRBJ1-1; len: 15; d_gene: .; CDR3nt: TGTGCCAGCAGTCCAAGAACAGGGAGGAACACTGAAGCTTTCTTT; CDR3aa: CASSPRTGRNTEAFF
abundance: .; v_gene: TRBV7-7; j_gene: TRBJ2-6; len: 15; d_gene: .; CDR3nt: TGTGCTAGCAGCTTAGACGGCGCGGGGGCCAACGTCCTGACTTTC; CDR3aa: CASSLDGAGANVLTF
abundance: .; v_gene: TRBV5-1; j_gene: TRBJ2-3; len: 18; d_gene: TRBD2; CDR3nt: TGCGCCAGCAGGATCAATCGACTAGCCGGGGGTGGGACAGATACGCAGTATTTT; CDR3aa: CASRINRLAGGGTDTQYF
abundance: .; v_gene: TRBV19; j_gene: TRBJ1-1; len: 13; d_gene: .; CDR3nt: TGTGCCAGTAGTATGAGGCGAAACACTGAAGCTTTCTTT; CDR3aa: CASSMRRNTEAFF
abundance: .; v_gene: TRBV10-1; j_gene: TRBJ1-4; len: 10; d_gene: .; CDR3nt: TGCGCCAGTCGGGGGGAAAAACTGTTTTTT; CDR3aa: CASRGEKLFF
abundance: .; v_gene: TRBV24-1; j_gene: TRBJ2-3; len: 16; d_gene: .; CDR3nt: TGTGCCACCAGTGACGACACTCGCGGGAGCACAGATACGCAGTATTTT; CDR3aa: CATSDDTRGSTDTQYF
abundance: .; v_gene: TRBV18; j_gene: TRBJ1-5; len: 15; d_gene: TRBD1; CDR3nt: TGTGCCAGCTCACCAACGGGACAGGGAAATCAGCCCCAGCATTTT; CDR3aa: CASSPTGQGNQPQHF
abundance: .; v_gene: TRBV5-8; j_gene: TRBJ1-2; len: 15; d_gene: TRBD1; CDR3nt: TGTGCCAGCAGCCCAATGGACAGGGCTACCTATGGCTACACCTTC; CDR3aa: CASSPMDRATYGYTF
abundance: .; v_gene: TRBV7-9; j_gene: TRBJ2-5; len: 12; d_gene: .; CDR3nt: TGTGCCAGCGTCTCTGGGGAAGAGACCCAGTACTTC; CDR3aa: CASVSGEETQYF
abundance: .; v_gene: TRBV9; j_gene: TRBJ2-3; len: 15; d_gene: TRBD2; CDR3nt: TGTGCCAGCAGCGTTAGCGGGGAAGTCACAGATACGCAGTATTTT; CDR3aa: CASSVSGEVTDTQYF
abundance: .; v_gene: TRBV5-1; j_gene: TRBJ2-2; len: 15; d_gene: TRBD2; CDR3nt: TGCGCCAGCAGCTTGAGCGGGATGGACACCGGGGAGCTGTTTTTT; CDR3aa: CASSLSGMDTGELFF
abundance: .; v_gene: TRBV5-1; j_gene: TRBJ2-3; len: 14; d_gene: .; CDR3nt: TGCGCCAGCAGCTTACGGACAGCCACAGATACGCAGTATTTT; CDR3aa: CASSLRTATDTQYF
abundance: few; v_gene: TRBV5-8; j_gene: TRBJ1-5; len: 17; d_gene: TRBD1; CDR3nt: TGTGCCAGCAGCTTGAGATCCGGGACAGAGGGTGACCAGCCCCAGCATTTT; CDR3aa: CASSLRSGTEGDQPQHF
abundance: .; v_gene: TRBV4-2; j_gene: TRBJ2-7; len: 16; d_gene: TRBD2; CDR3nt: TGTGCCAGCAGCCAAGCACTAGCGGGAGCCTCGAGCGAGCAGTACTTC; CDR3aa: CASSQALAGASSEQYF
abundance: .; v_gene: TRBV28; j_gene: TRBJ1-5; len: 13; d_gene: .; CDR3nt: TGTGCCAGCAGTTACGGACAGAATCAGCCCCAGCATTTT; CDR3aa: CASSYGQNQPQHF
abundance: .; v_gene: TRBV7-9; j_gene: TRBJ1-4; len: 14; d_gene: TRBD1; CDR3nt: TGTGCCAGCAAGGGACAGGGGTGGGACGAAAAACTGTTTTTT; CDR3aa: CASKGQGWDEKLFF
abundance: few; v_gene: TRBV5-1; j_gene: TRBJ2-5; len: 15; d_gene: .; CDR3nt: TGCGCCAGCAAGGAGGGCGGGTACGTACAAGAGACCCAGTACTTC; CDR3aa: CASKEGGYVQETQYF
abundance: once; v_gene: TRBV21-1; j_gene: TRBJ1-4; len: 12; d_gene: .; CDR3nt: TGTGCCAGCAGCGCGCTGGGACAGATACTGTTTTTT; CDR3aa: CASSALGQILFF
abundance: .; v_gene: TRBV7-2; j_gene: TRBJ2-7; len: 13; d_gene: .; CDR3nt: TGTGCCAGCAGCCCTAGTAGGCTCTACGAGCAGTACTTC; CDR3aa: CASSPSRLYEQYF
abundance: .; v_gene: TRBV28; j_gene: TRBJ1-5; len: 14; d_gene: TRBD1; CDR3nt: TGTGCCACCCAATCGGGACAGCGTTATCAGCCCCAGCATTTT; CDR3aa: CATQSGQRYQPQHF
abundance: .; v_gene: TRBV20-1; j_gene: TRBJ1-1; len: 11; d_gene: .; CDR3nt: TGCAGTGCTAGAGACTTTGGGGGAGCTTTCTTT; CDR3aa: CSARDFGGAFF
abundance: .; v_gene: TRBV28; j_gene: TRBJ2-7; len: 19; d_gene: .; CDR3nt: TGTGCCAGCAGTTTACTCTCACCTACATCCTTTGCCGGGAGCTACGAGCAGTACTTC; CDR3aa: CASSLLSPTSFAGSYEQYF
abundance: .; v_gene: TRBV7-2; j_gene: TRBJ2-5; len: 11; d_gene: .; CDR3nt: TGTGCCAGCACCAAGAAAGAGACCCAGTACTTC; CDR3aa: CASTKKETQYF
abundance: once; v_gene: TRBV4-2; j_gene: TRBJ1-3; len: 18; d_gene: .; CDR3nt: TGTGCCAGCAGCCAAGATAAACCGGGGGTAGGATCTGGAAACACCATATATTTT; CDR3aa: CASSQDKPGVGSGNTIYF
abundance: once; v_gene: TRBV4-2; j_gene: TRBJ2-1; len: 15; d_gene: TRBD2; CDR3nt: TGTGCCAGCAGCCGTACTAGCGGGAGTGACAGTGAGCAGTTCTTC; CDR3aa: CASSRTSGSDSEQFF
abundance: .; v_gene: TRBV20-1; j_gene: TRBJ2-3; len: 10; d_gene: .; CDR3nt: TGCAGTGCTAGCACGGATACGCAGTATTTT; CDR3aa: CSASTDTQYF
abundance: .; v_gene: TRBV6-1; j_gene: TRBJ2-7; len: 13; d_gene: .; CDR3nt: TGTGCCAGCAGTGATTCGGGGGTCGGGGAGCAGTACTTC; CDR3aa: CASSDSGVGEQYF
abundance: .; v_gene: TRBV18; j_gene: TRBJ1-4; len: 18; d_gene: .; CDR3nt: TGTGCCAGCTCCCCTACCCCGGTCAGGCACAGTCCGAATGAAAAACTGTTTTTT; CDR3aa: CASSPTPVRHSPNEKLFF
abundance: .; v_gene: TRBV5-6; j_gene: TRBJ2-7; len: 15; d_gene: TRBD2; CDR3nt: TGTGCCAGCAGCTTGGCGGGGGGATCCTACTACGAGCAGTACTTC; CDR3aa: CASSLAGGSYYEQYF
abundance: once; v_gene: TRBV14; j_gene: TRBJ2-7; len: 14; d_gene: .; CDR3nt: TGTGCCAGCAGCCAAGCCCGATCTAGAGGCGAGCAGTACTTC; CDR3aa: CASSQARSRGEQYF
abundance: .; v_gene: TRBV6-5; j_gene: TRBJ2-1; len: 14; d_gene: TRBD1; CDR3nt: TGTGCCAGCAGCTGGGACAGGGGGAGGAATGAGCAGTTCTTC; CDR3aa: CASSWDRGRNEQFF
abundance: .; v_gene: TRBV9; j_gene: TRBJ1-1; len: 13; d_gene: TRBD1; CDR3nt: TGTGCCAGCAGCGTAGGGGACAGCCTCGAAGCTTTCTTT; CDR3aa: CASSVGDSLEAFF
abundance: .; v_gene: TRBV28; j_gene: TRBJ2-5; len: 17; d_gene: TRBD1; CDR3nt: TGTGCCAGCAGTTTATTGAGTAGGGACAGAAAACAAGAGACCCAGTACTTC; CDR3aa: CASSLLSRDRKQETQYF